The 18 T cell receptor beta chains listed next were all sequenced from one sample in a study of tumor and adjacent non-tumor tissue in lung cancer. The library came from three nested PCR rounds adapted from ARM-PCR protocols. TCRdb independently ran MiXCR on the multiplex PCR reads; one entry per CDR3 protein. The sample records just over 200,000 distinct CDR3 sequences, 70% to 75% being singletons. This sample's RNA came from whole unsorted tissue. Sequencing was performed on lung tumor tissue. Receptor source: a man aged 55 to 70 with non-small cell lung cancer.

This clonotype is medium-sized (0.01 to 0.1%). The chain recombines TRBV6-5 with TRBJ2-3; D may correspond to TRBD1 or TRBD2 (5 bases each). With 2 bases removed from V and 0 bases from J, the gap between germline ends came to 6 bases. Germline CDR1 reads MNHEY; CDR2 reads SVGAGI. This CDR3 region has 14 residues. This CDR3 reads CASSYRDSTDTQYF. The CDR3 DNA follows: TGTGCCAGCAGTTACAGGGACAGCACAGATACGCAGTATTTT.

With respect to this clonotype: The junction departs from the called germline gene at one end, perhaps through a read error. This chain uses TRBV20-1 with TRBJ2-2; possible D gene TRBD1, 5 bases. The CDR3 is 13 amino acids. The germline V gene has CDR1 DFQATT and CDR2 SNEGSKA (reference sequence). The CDR3 protein is CSVRVGAEGELFF. The CDR3 bases are TGCAGTGTTAGAGTAGGGGCGGAAGGGGAGCTGTTTTTT.

This clonotype was seen repeatedly, ten times or more. This CDR3 reads CASSYKSGGAWNIQYF. The CDR3 nucleotides read TGTGCCAGCAGTTACAAGTCAGGGGGGGCTTGGAACATTCAGTACTTC. The J gene is TRBJ2-4, the V gene TRBV27; D is possibly TRBD1 or TRBD2 (7 bases each). There are 16 residues in the CDR3. V was clipped by 4 bases and J by 7 bases, with 20 bases between them. The germline V gene has CDR1 MNHEY and CDR2 SMNVEV (reference sequence).

J is TRBJ1-2 and V is TRBV30; a weak D match, TRBD1 (5 bases). The CDR3 runs 16 residues. V was shortened by 0 bases and J by 3 bases, with 17 bases between the two germline ends. From germline, CDR1 is GTSNPN and CDR2 SVGIG (reference sequence). DNA for the CDR3: TGTGCCTGGAGTGTTGGCCTCCGGGGCCGACACTATGGCTACACCTTC. Protein sequence: CAWSVGLRGRHYGYTF. The full variable domain, in which reference TRBV30 and TRBJ1-2 provide the parts outside the CDR3, is SQTIHQWPATLVQPVGSPLSLECTVEGTSNPNLYWYRQAAGRGLQLLFYSVGIGQISSEVPQNLSASRPQDRQFILSSKKLLLSDSGFYLCAWSVGLRGRHYGYTFGSGTRLTVV.

This chain joins TRBV28 and TRBJ2-1; 11 bases line up with TRBD2. Germline V gene lookup returns CDR1 MDHEN and CDR2 SYDVKM. This CDR3 comprises 16 residues. The V segment lost 4 bases and the J segment 4 bases; nucleotides outside the gene matches: 6. The DNA for the CDR3 is TGTGCCAGCAGTTCTAGACTAGCGGGGAAGTACAATGAGCAGTTCTTC. Protein sequence: CASSSRLAGKYNEQFF.

This clonotype was picked up a small number of times. CDR3 in amino acids: CASSPQGEYNSPLHF. Here the CDR3 DNA reads TGTGCCAGCTCACCACAGGGGGAGTATAATTCACCCCTCCACTTT. The chain recombines TRBV18 with TRBJ1-6; maybe TRBD1 (6 bases). The germline V and J ends were trimmed by 1 base and 4 bases, with 8 bases remaining between them. CDR1 is KGHSH and CDR2 is LQKENI in the germline V gene. The CDR3 length is 15 residues. Full variable domain (rest looked up from reference TRBV18 and TRBJ1-6): NAGVMQNPRHLVRRRGQEARLRCSPMKGHSHVYWYRQLPEEGLKFMVYLQKENIIDESGMPKERFSAEFPKEGPSILRIQQVVRGDSAAYFCASSPQGEYNSPLHFGNGTRLTVT.

Notes on this clonotype: A read error may account for a junction end that differs from germline. This rearrangement joins TRBV6-5 to TRBJ1-4; TRBD1 matches at 9 bases. Germline V gene sequence: CDR1 MNHEY, CDR2 SVGAGI. This CDR3 region has 17 residues. The CDR3 region has the DNA TGTGCCAACAGTTCCTTAAAACCGGGACAGGGATTTGAAAAACTGTTTTTT. It translates to CANSSLKPGQGFEKLFF.

This clonotype was seen at least ten times. The CDR3 DNA sequence: TGCGCCAGCAGCTTGGTCGTTGGGGCAGAGCAGTACTTC. Translated: CASSLVVGAEQYF. The chain uses TRBV5-1 and TRBJ2-7, with D perhaps matching TRBD1 (5 bases). The CDR3 sequence is 13 residues long. V was pared by 0 bases and J by 7 bases, with 11 bases between. Looked up from germline, CDR1 is SGHRS and CDR2 is YFSETQ.

To note about this clonotype: The junction differs from germline at one of its ends, possibly a read error. This chain uses TRBV10-2 with TRBJ2-6; 8 nucleotides line up with TRBD1. The CDR3 extends over 16 amino acids. CDR1 WSHSY and CDR2 SAAADI come from the germline V gene. CDR3 bases: TGTGTCAGCAGAGGGACAGGCGACACTGGGGCCAACGTCCTGACTTTC. Translation gives CVSRGTGDTGANVLTF.

On this clonotype: Relative to the germline gene, one junction end is altered; a read error may explain this. This chain uses TRBV6-1 with TRBJ1-2, with a possible D match to TRBD1 (6 bases). There are 15 residues in the CDR3. Germline V CDR1 and CDR2: MNHNS, SASEGT. CDR3 sequence (DNA): TGTACCAGCATCCCACAGACAGGCCATAACTATGGCTACACCTTC. It encodes CTSIPQTGHNYGYTF.

Regarding this clonotype: A much larger clone differs by one base, so this may be a read error. The chain employs TRBV20-1 and TRBJ2-7, with TRBD1 as a possible D gene (5 bases). Germline-derived CDR1 and CDR2 are DFQATT and SNEGSKA (reference sequence). CDR3 size: 18 residues. V shed 3 bases and J shed 1 base, with 25 bases lying between them. For the CDR3, the DNA is TGCAGTGCTAGGCTTTTCAAGGCCTCAGGGTTCCCTTCCTACGAGCAGTACTTC. Its translation: CSARLFKASGFPSYEQYF.

The chain couples TRBV20-1 to TRBJ1-4; TRBD1 matches at 12 bases. Losses at the gene ends were 6 bases for V and 8 bases for J; bases not matched to a gene: 13. From germline, CDR1 is DFQATT and CDR2 SNEGSKA (reference sequence). The CDR3 length is 16 residues. CDR3 sequence reads: CSAPVPGQGAGEKLFF. For the CDR3, the DNA is TGCAGTGCCCCCGTCCCGGGACAGGGGGCGGGGGAAAAACTGTTTTTT.

The V and J genes are TRBV20-1 and TRBJ1-2; no clear D gene. The germline V and J ends were trimmed by 7 bases and 7 bases, with 13 bases remaining between them. CDR3 length: 11 residues. Germline V gives CDR1 DFQATT, CDR2 SNEGSKA (reference sequence). The DNA of the CDR3 is TGCAGTGTCAGAGGACCCGGTGGCTACACCTTC. Residues: CSVRGPGGYTF.

For this clonotype: At one end the junction does not follow the germline gene, possibly because of a read error. The CDR3 DNA follows: TGTGCCAGCAGCACCTACCAGGGGCCCAGGCAGCCCCAGGATTTT. This sequence encodes CASSTYQGPRQPQDF. This sequence joins TRBV5-6 and TRBJ1-5; D might be TRBD1 (6 bases). Looked up from germline, CDR1 is SGHDT and CDR2 is YYEEEE. The CDR3 length is 15 residues.

With respect to this clonotype: At one end the junction does not follow the germline gene, possibly because of a read error. The gene calls are TRBV12-3 or TRBV12-4 and TRBJ2-5, with D tentatively TRBD1 (6 bases). The CDR3 totals 15 residues. DNA of the CDR3: TGTGCCAGCAGTCTCCACTCGACAGGCCAAGATACCCAGTACTTC. It codes for CASSLHSTGQDTQYF.

Remarks on this clonotype: This may be a read error: a much more frequent sequence differs by one nucleotide. The rearrangement joins TRBV4-1 to TRBJ2-7, with D possibly TRBD1 on 5 matching bases. Germline lookup yields CDR1 MGHRA and CDR2 YSYEKL. This CDR3 contains 11 residues. This chain's CDR3 is CASCQGYEQYF. The CDR3 DNA is TGCGCCAGCTGCCAGGGCTACGAGCAGTACTTC.

This clonotype is medium-sized. The chain has TRBV29-1 and TRBJ1-5; D is perhaps TRBD1 (5 bases). The CDR3 has 15 residues. The V end was cut by 6 bases, the J end by 5 bases, with 20 bases between. Germline V gene sequence: CDR1 SQVTM, CDR2 ANQGSEA. CDR3 nucleotides: TGCAGCGTCAAGACGTACGGGGGGGGTGATCAGCCCCAGCATTTT. Protein product: CSVKTYGGGDQPQHF.

Concerning this clonotype: Since a much larger clone is just one base distant, this may be a read error. The rearrangement joins TRBV4-2 to TRBJ2-3; the D call may be TRBD1 or TRBD2 (5 bases each). The germline V gene encodes CDR1 LGHNA and CDR2 YNFKEQ. This CDR3 region has 13 residues. The CDR3 reads CVSSQGTGDTQYF. Here the CDR3 DNA reads TGTGTCAGCAGCCAAGGGACCGGAGATACGCAGTATTTT.